The clone carrying this T cell receptor beta chain has just one count. With 60 Vbeta and 13 Jbeta primers, the PCR was carried out. Under the authors' procedure: Around 9.9 million shared chains were among the roughly 80 million unique TCR beta chains that a later analysis counted. Some clones are missing from TCRdb's copy, which holds only in-frame ones; the method was immunoSEQ multiplex PCR. V, J and clone size derive from that table, while D and trimming were established from the DNA sequence. The profile shows over 150,000 clones, roughly 84% of them singletons. The data originate from a study of cytomegalovirus exposure and HLA in healthy donors. On the study more broadly: Earlier work reported approximately 100 million unique TCR beta sequences from roughly 180 million T cells.

Sequencing was carried out using PBMCs. The receptor comes from a boy aged 2-15 years in good health and CMV-seronegative.

CDR3 in DNA: TGCGCCAGCAGCTTGGCCGGGCAGGGGCCTGAAAAACTGTTTTTT. It is translated as CASSLAGQGPEKLFF. The chain carries TRBV5-1 and TRBJ1-4; D possibly corresponds to TRBD1 (6 bases). Looked up from germline, CDR1 is SGHRS and CDR2 is YFSETQ. The germline V and J ends were trimmed by 0 bases and 7 bases, with 13 bases remaining between them. This CDR3 contains 15 residues.